This T cell receptor (beta chain) is drawn from a study of T-cell reconstitution after alpha-beta-depleted transplantation in children. Whole-study results and caveats: The origin of high day-60 TCRbeta diversity in some patients lay in surviving recipient T cells and thymic progenitors. There were reportedly several hundred expanded graft clones from which alpha-beta T cells came about two months after transplant. T-cell numbers and diversity one year post-transplant derived largely from freshly generated T cells.

The CDR3 loop spans 12 amino acids. Looked up from germline, CDR1 is ENHRY and CDR2 is SYGVKD. Trimming took off 6 bases at V and 8 bases at J, with 13 bases between the two ends. Unique molecular identifiers tagged the TCRbeta library. TCRdb reprocessed the PCR reads via MiXCR and lists one record per CDR3 protein. The table shows more than 200,000 distinct CDR3 sequences, with about 24% occurring only once. This clonotype has at least ten counts. Its antigen is undetermined. The V and J genes are TRBV10-3 and TRBJ1-1; D is unclear. This receptor was taken from a female patient younger than 10 who had a stem cell transplant for congenital amegakaryocytic thrombocytopenia, so the T cells may come from the graft donor. The material was PBMCs, mostly from graft donor cells, obtained 360 days after TCRalphabeta/CD19-depleted stem cell transplant. CDR3 loop: CAIRTLEGEAFF. CDR3 nucleotides: TGTGCCATCAGAACCCTAGAGGGAGAAGCTTTCTTT.